This TCR beta chain was identified during a study of tumor-infiltrating lymphocytes in glioblastoma multiforme. TCRB libraries came from RNA via three nested multiplex PCR rounds. TCRdb reprocessed the multiplex PCR reads via MiXCR and lists one record per CDR3 protein. The sample records 12,000 to 15,000 distinct CDR3 sequences, 73% being singletons. With respect to this clonotype: At one boundary the junction diverges from the germline segment, which might be a read error.

The CDR3 runs 14 residues. From germline, CDR1 is SGHRS and CDR2 YFSETQ. The rearrangement uses TRBV5-1 and TRBJ2-7; D not resolved. The sample taken for sequencing was brain tumor tissue. The source is a male donor with glioblastoma. This CDR3 reads CASSSQPRSYEQYF. In DNA, the CDR3 is TGCGCCAGCAGCAGTCAGCCGAGATCCTACGAGCAATACTTC.